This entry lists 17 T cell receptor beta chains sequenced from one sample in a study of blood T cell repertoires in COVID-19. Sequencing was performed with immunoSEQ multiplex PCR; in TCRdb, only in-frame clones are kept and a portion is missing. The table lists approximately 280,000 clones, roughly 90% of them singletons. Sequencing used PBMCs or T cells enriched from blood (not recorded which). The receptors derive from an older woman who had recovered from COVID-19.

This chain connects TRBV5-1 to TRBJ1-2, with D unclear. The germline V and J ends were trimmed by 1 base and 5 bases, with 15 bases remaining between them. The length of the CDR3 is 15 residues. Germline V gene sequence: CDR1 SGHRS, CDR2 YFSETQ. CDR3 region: CASSLSPLIAYGYTF. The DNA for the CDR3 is TGCGCCAGCAGCTTGTCACCGTTGATAGCGTATGGCTACACCTTC.

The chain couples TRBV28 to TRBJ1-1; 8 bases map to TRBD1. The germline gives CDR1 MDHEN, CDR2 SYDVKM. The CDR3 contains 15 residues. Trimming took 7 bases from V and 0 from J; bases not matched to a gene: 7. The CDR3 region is CASTQGAIMNTEAFF. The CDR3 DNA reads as TGTGCCAGCACTCAGGGGGCAATCATGAACACTGAAGCTTTCTTT. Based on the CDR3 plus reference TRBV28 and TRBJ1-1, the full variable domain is DVKVTQSSRYLVKRTGEKVFLECVQDMDHENMFWYRQDPGLGLRLIYFSYDVKMKEKGDIPEGYSVSREKKERFSLILESASTNQTSMYLCASTQGAIMNTEAFFGQGTRLTVV.

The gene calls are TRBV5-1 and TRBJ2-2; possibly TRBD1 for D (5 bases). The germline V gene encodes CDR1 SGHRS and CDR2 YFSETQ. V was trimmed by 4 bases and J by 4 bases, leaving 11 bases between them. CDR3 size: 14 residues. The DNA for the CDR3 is TGCGCCAGCAGCGAGTCAGGGATCACCGGGGAGCTGTTTTTT. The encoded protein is CASSESGITGELFF.

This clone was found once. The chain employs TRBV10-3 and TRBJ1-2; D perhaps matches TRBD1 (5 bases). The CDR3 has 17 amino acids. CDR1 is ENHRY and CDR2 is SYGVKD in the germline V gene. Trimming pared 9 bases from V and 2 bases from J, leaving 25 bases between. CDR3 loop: CAMSGGAPPSLNYGYTF. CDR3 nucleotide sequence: TGTGCCATGAGCGGCGGGGCGCCGCCCTCATTAAACTATGGCTACACCTTC.

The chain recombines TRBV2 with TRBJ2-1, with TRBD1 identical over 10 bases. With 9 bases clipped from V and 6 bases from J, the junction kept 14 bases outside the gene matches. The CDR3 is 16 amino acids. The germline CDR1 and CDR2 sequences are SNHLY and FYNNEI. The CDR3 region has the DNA TGTGCCAGGGAGCCTAATCCGGGACAGGGGTTCAATGAGCAGTTCTTC. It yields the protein CAREPNPGQGFNEQFF.

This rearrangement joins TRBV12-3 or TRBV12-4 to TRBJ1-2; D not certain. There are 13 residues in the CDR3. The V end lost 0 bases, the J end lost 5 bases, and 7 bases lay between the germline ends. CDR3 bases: TGTGCCAGCAGTTTAGCCGGGTATTATGGCTACACCTTC. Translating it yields CASSLAGYYGYTF.

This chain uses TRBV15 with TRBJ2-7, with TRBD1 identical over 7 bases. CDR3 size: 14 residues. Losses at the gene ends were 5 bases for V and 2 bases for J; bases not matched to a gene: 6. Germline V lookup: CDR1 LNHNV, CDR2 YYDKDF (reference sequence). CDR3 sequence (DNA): TGTGCCACCAGCCCCCGGGACAGAACCTACGAGCAGTACTTC. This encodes CATSPRDRTYEQYF.

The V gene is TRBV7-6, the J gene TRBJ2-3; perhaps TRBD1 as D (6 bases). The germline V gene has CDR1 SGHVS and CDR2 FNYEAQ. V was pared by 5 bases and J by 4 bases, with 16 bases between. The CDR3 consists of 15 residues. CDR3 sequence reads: CASSPGARGSDTQYF. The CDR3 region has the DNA TGTGCCAGCAGCCCAGGGGCACGGGGATCAGATACGCAGTATTTT.

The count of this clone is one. This CDR3 reads CASSPRGNSPLHF. Written as DNA, the CDR3 is TGTGCCAGCAGTCCGCGGGGGAATTCACCCCTCCACTTT. The chain carries TRBV27 and TRBJ1-6, with a possible D match to TRBD1 (5 bases). The germline gives CDR1 MNHEY, CDR2 SMNVEV (reference sequence). The CDR3 extends over 13 amino acids. V lost 5 bases to trimming and J lost 7 bases, with 9 bases between them.

CDR3 nucleotides: TGTGCCAGCAGTTCAAGCGGGAGTTGGAATGAGCAGTTCTTC. Its protein is CASSSSGSWNEQFF. The rearrangement links TRBV11-3 to TRBJ2-1; 8 positions match TRBD2. The V gene end was trimmed by 6 bases and the J gene end by 7 bases; junction bases not matched to a gene: 8. This CDR3 has 14 residues. CDR1 is SGHNT, CDR2 YENEEA, per germline.

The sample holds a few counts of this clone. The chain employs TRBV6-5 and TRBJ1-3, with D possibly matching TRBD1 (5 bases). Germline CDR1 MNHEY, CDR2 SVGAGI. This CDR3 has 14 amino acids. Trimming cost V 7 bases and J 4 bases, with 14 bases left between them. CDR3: CASTPKGPGNTIYF. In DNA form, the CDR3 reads TGTGCCAGCACCCCGAAGGGGCCGGGAAACACCATATATTTT.

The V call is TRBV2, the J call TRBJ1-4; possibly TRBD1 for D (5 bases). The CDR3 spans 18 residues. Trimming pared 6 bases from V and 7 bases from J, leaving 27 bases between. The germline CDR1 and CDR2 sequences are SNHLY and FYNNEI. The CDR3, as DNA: TGTGCCAGCAGAAGAAGAGGAGGGGCCGCCTCGGGAGGTGAAAAACTGTTTTTT. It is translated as CASRRRGGAASGGEKLFF. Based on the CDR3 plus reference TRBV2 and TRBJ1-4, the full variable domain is EPEVTQTPSHQVTQMGQEVILRCVPISNHLYFYWYRQILGQKVEFLVSFYNNEISEKSEIFDDQFSVERPDGSNFTLKIRSTKLEDSAMYFCASRRRGGAASGGEKLFFGSGTQLSVL.

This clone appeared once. CDR3 amino acids: CASSLTEKATYEQYF. CDR3 coding DNA: TGCGCCAGCAGCTTGACGGAGAAGGCAACCTACGAGCAGTACTTC. The chain has TRBV5-1 and TRBJ2-7; D gene ambiguous. Germline CDR1 and CDR2: SGHRS and YFSETQ. Trimming cost V 1 base and J 2 bases, with 13 bases left between them. This CDR3 has 15 amino acids.

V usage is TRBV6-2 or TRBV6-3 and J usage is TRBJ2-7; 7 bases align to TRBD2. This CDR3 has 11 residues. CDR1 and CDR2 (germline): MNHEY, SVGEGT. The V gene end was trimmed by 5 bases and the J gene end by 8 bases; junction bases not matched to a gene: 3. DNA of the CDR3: TGTGCCAGCAGTGGGGGACTACAGCAGTACTTC. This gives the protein CASSGGLQQYF.

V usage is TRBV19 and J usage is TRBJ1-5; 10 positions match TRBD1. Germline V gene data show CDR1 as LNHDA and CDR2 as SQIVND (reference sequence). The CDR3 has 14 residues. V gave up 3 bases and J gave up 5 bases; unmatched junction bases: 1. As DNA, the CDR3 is TGTGCCAGTAGTATGGGACAGGGGTATCAGCCCCAGCATTTT. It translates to CASSMGQGYQPQHF.

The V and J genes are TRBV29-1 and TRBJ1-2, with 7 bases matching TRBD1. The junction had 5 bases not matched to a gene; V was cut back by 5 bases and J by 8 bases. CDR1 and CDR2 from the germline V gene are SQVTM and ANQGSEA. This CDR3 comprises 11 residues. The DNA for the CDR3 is TGCAGCGTTTACAAGACAGGGGGCTACACCTTC. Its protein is CSVYKTGGYTF.

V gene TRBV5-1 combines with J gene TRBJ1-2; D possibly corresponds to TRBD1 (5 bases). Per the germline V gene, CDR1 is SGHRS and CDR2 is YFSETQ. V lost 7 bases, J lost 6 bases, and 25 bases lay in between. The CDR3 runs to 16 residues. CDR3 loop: CASGGAGGAFTNGYTF. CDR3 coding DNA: TGCGCCAGCGGCGGGGCCGGAGGGGCTTTTACGAATGGCTACACCTTC.